The 15 T cell receptor beta chains presented below share a single source sample, sequenced in a study of blood T cells in healthy people across ages. The use of a sample-barcoded 5' primer and a J-beta primer mix characterized a second PCR of roughly 6 to 11 cycles. TCRdb processed the 5' RACE reads anew with MiXCR; each CDR3 protein has one entry. The data contain around 940,000 distinct CDR3 sequences, 45% to 60% of them seen just once; the ten biggest clones take up 20% to 25%. The sample consisted of blood. The receptor source for this set is a woman aged 60-70 years in good health.

The chain has TRBV29-1 and TRBJ2-5, with 10 positions matching TRBD2. The V gene end was trimmed by 6 bases and the J gene end by 2 bases; junction bases not matched to a gene: 3. The CDR3 runs to 13 residues. The germline CDR1 and CDR2 sequences are SQVTM and ANQGSEA. CDR3 loop: CSVQAGGQETQYF. The DNA for the CDR3 is TGCAGCGTCCAAGCGGGAGGGCAAGAGACCCAGTACTTC. Together with reference TRBV29-1 and TRBJ2-5, the CDR3 gives the full variable domain: SAVISQKPSRDICQRGTSLTIQCQVDSQVTMMFWYRQQPGQSLTLIATANQGSEATYESGFVIDKFPISRPNLTFSTLTVSNMSPEDSSIYLCSVQAGGQETQYFGPGTRLLVL.

This clonotype was observed once. This sequence joins TRBV20-1 and TRBJ2-3; 7 bases are a match to TRBD2. Germline lookup yields CDR1 DFQATT and CDR2 SNEGSKA (reference sequence). J lost 7 bases, V lost 4 bases, and 20 bases had no gene match. CDR3 size: 17 residues. The CDR3 loop is CSAKSNRLAPHLNTQYF. Written as DNA, the CDR3 is TGCAGTGCTAAGTCCAACCGACTAGCCCCGCATTTGAATACGCAGTATTTT.

This chain uses TRBV20-1 with TRBJ2-1, with 12 bases lining up with TRBD2. The germline V gene has CDR1 DFQATT and CDR2 SNEGSKA (reference sequence). The junction had 7 bases not matched to a gene; V was cut back by 3 bases and J by 4 bases. The CDR3 is made up of 16 amino acids. The CDR3 region is CSASPTSGSLYNEQFF. CDR3 DNA: TGCAGTGCTAGCCCGACTAGCGGGAGTCTATACAATGAGCAGTTCTTC.

This clonotype was counted only a few times. V gene TRBV6-4 combines with J gene TRBJ2-2; no definite D call. The V gene lost 3 bases and the J gene lost 1 base, with 6 bases spanning the gap. This CDR3 comprises 14 residues. In germline, CDR1 is MRHNA, CDR2 SNTAGT. The CDR3 nucleotides read TGTGCCAGCAGTGATAATCTGAACACCGGGGAGCTGTTTTTT. Translation gives CASSDNLNTGELFF.

This clonotype was detected a few times. This chain links TRBV20-1 with TRBJ1-6; TRBD1 aligns across 7 bases. V gave up 6 bases and J gave up 7 bases; unmatched junction bases: 24. The CDR3 has 19 amino acids. The V gene's germline CDR1 is DFQATT and CDR2 SNEGSKA (reference sequence). As DNA, the CDR3 is TGCAGTGCACACGCTGGGGGACAGATCGTATTGCTTCCCAATTCACCCCTCCACTTT. Translated, it gives CSAHAGGQIVLLPNSPLHF.

The V and J genes are TRBV12-3 or TRBV12-4 and TRBJ2-3; no reliable D call. V shed 0 bases and J shed 8 bases, with 9 bases lying between them. There are 13 residues in the CDR3. The CDR3 protein is CASSLALPGTQYF. Written as DNA, the CDR3 is TGTGCCAGCAGTTTAGCGCTCCCAGGTACGCAGTATTTT.

Comments on this clonotype: The CDR3 does not end in the conserved phenylalanine or tryptophan, so this is likely a read error. The V and J genes are TRBV18 and TRBJ2-7, with a weak D call TRBD2 (5 bases). Per germline, CDR1 KGHSH and CDR2 LQKENI. V was pared by 3 bases and J by 2 bases, with 5 bases between. The CDR3 loop spans 12 amino acids. This CDR3 reads CASSPEAYEQYL. The CDR3 DNA reads as TGTGCCAGCTCACCGGAGGCCTACGAGCAGTACCTC.

The V and J genes are TRBV5-1 and TRBJ2-1; 11 bases are shared with TRBD2. CDR1 and CDR2 from the germline V gene are SGHRS and YFSETQ. After removal of 4 bases from V and 9 bases from J, the junction contained 12 bases not matched to a gene. This CDR3 comprises 16 residues. CDR3: CASSLALAGADREQFF. CDR3 bases: TGCGCCAGCAGCCTCGCACTAGCGGGAGCAGACCGTGAGCAGTTCTTC.

The chain combines TRBV2 with TRBJ2-7; TRBD1 or TRBD2 may be the D gene (5 bases each). CDR3 size: 11 residues. Between the trimmed V and J ends, which lost 8 bases and 6 bases, there was a span of 11 bases. The germline V gene encodes CDR1 SNHLY and CDR2 FYNNEI. CDR3 sequence reads: CASGGKSEQYF. In nucleotides, the CDR3 is TGTGCCAGCGGGGGTAAAAGCGAGCAGTACTTC.

The chain is built from TRBV20-1 and TRBJ2-7; the match to TRBD2 covers 10 bases. The CDR3 sequence is 15 residues long. The germline V gene has CDR1 DFQATT and CDR2 SNEGSKA (reference sequence). V lost 3 bases, J lost 1 base, and 6 bases stayed unmatched. The CDR3 DNA follows: TGCAGTGCTAGCCGTGGGACTAGCGCATCCTACGAGCAGTACTTC. This sequence encodes CSASRGTSASYEQYF.

This clonotype was picked up a small number of times. The chain combines TRBV18 with TRBJ2-7; tentative D call: TRBD1 (6 bases). This CDR3 spans 14 amino acids. Germline CDR1 is KGHSH and CDR2 is LQKENI. Trimming pared 4 bases from V and 3 bases from J, leaving 13 bases between. The CDR3 is CASSQHKQGYEQYF. DNA for the CDR3: TGTGCCAGCTCACAACACAAACAGGGCTACGAGCAGTACTTC. The full variable domain, completed using reference TRBV18 and TRBJ2-7, is NAGVMQNPRHLVRRRGQEARLRCSPMKGHSHVYWYRQLPEEGLKFMVYLQKENIIDESGMPKERFSAEFPKEGPSILRIQQVVRGDSAAYFCASSQHKQGYEQYFGPGTRLTVT.

This clonotype appeared many times. The CDR3, as DNA: TGTGCCAGCAGTTACTTGGAGACCCAGTACTTC. This sequence encodes CASSYLETQYF. The chain carries TRBV6-2 or TRBV6-3 and TRBJ2-5, with D uncertain. Trimming took off 1 base at V and 5 bases at J, with 2 bases between the two ends. Per germline, CDR1 MNHEY and CDR2 SVGEGT. This CDR3 is built from 11 residues.

V gene TRBV7-9 combines with J gene TRBJ1-2; no firm D call. Trimming pared 8 bases from V and 0 bases from J, leaving 13 bases between. The CDR3 spans 14 residues. Germline CDR1 and CDR2: SEHNR and FQNEAQ (reference sequence). The CDR3 reads CASRGETPNYGYTF. CDR3 coding DNA: TGTGCCAGCCGTGGGGAGACCCCTAACTATGGCTACACCTTC.

This clonotype has a handful of counts. V and J are TRBV29-1 and TRBJ2-5; no clear D gene. Trimming took 5 bases from V and 2 from J, leaving 12 bases between them. The germline V gene has CDR1 SQVTM and CDR2 ANQGSEA. This CDR3 contains 13 residues. CDR3 sequence: CSVFPEDQETQYF. The CDR3 region has the DNA TGCAGCGTTTTTCCGGAAGATCAAGAGACCCAGTACTTC.

J is TRBJ2-3 and V is TRBV7-6, with a tentative D call TRBD1 (6 bases). V was pared by 5 bases and J by 4 bases, with 16 bases between. In germline, CDR1 is SGHVS, CDR2 FNYEAQ. The length of the CDR3 is 15 residues. CDR3 DNA: TGTGCCAGCAGCCCTAAAGGACAGCTCGCAGATACGCAGTATTTT. This sequence encodes CASSPKGQLADTQYF.